Below, 14 T cell receptor beta chains from the same sample are listed, as sequenced in a study of blood T cell repertoires in COVID-19. Data came from immunoSEQ multiplex PCR; TCRdb stores just in-frame clones and leaves some out. The sample records hundreds of thousands of clones, 88% being singletons. The sample was PBMCs or T cells enriched from blood (not recorded which). The origin of the receptors is a woman between 50 and 59 years old who had recovered from COVID-19.

Regarding this clone: This specimen includes other DNA sequences encoding the same CDR3. The chain couples TRBV2 to TRBJ2-5; 7 nucleotides agree with TRBD2. Germline assignment: CDR1 SNHLY and CDR2 FYNNEI. The CDR3 runs 14 residues. Germline trimming cut 4 bases from V and 5 bases from J; bases unmatched to any gene: 7. This chain's CDR3 is CASSAGGGGETQYF. The CDR3 DNA reads TGTGCCAGCAGTGCGGGTGGGGGAGGGGAGACCCAGTACTTC.

The chain carries TRBV4-2 and TRBJ2-2; 9 bases match TRBD2. Per germline, CDR1 LGHNA and CDR2 YNFKEQ. This CDR3 has 15 amino acids. Trimming removed 1 base from V and 7 bases from J; junction bases left unmatched: 4. CDR3 nucleotide sequence: TGTGCCAGCAGCCAAGTCGCTAGCGGGGTCGGGGAGCTGTTTTTT. This codes for CASSQVASGVGELFF.

V is TRBV4-1 and J is TRBJ2-3, with 11 bases that match TRBD2. J was trimmed by 2 bases and V by 4 bases; bases with no gene match: 17. Germline values: CDR1 MGHRA, CDR2 YSYEKL. The CDR3 spans 20 residues. This CDR3 reads CASSRSGTFLAGGTTDTQYF. The CDR3 bases are TGCGCCAGCAGCCGATCCGGGACATTTCTAGCGGGAGGAACCACAGATACGCAGTATTTT.

This chain's CDR3 is CAWSAQYGYTF. The CDR3 bases are TGTGCCTGGAGCGCGCAATATGGCTACACCTTC. V usage is TRBV30 and J usage is TRBJ1-2; no clear D. The V gene lost 3 bases and the J gene lost 5 bases, with 7 bases spanning the gap. Looked up from germline, CDR1 is GTSNPN and CDR2 is SVGIG (reference sequence). The CDR3 sequence is 11 residues long.

V is TRBV5-1 and J is TRBJ1-5; no reliable D call. Trimming took off 0 bases at V and 7 bases at J, with 8 bases between the two ends. The CDR3 spans 13 residues. Germline values: CDR1 SGHRS, CDR2 YFSETQ. CDR3 coding DNA: TGCGCCAGCAGCTTGGAATCCGGGCAGCCCCAGCATTTT. It translates to CASSLESGQPQHF.

J is TRBJ1-5 and V is TRBV7-3; D is ambiguous. V gave up 5 bases and J gave up 0 bases, with 11 bases separating them. The germline V gene encodes CDR1 SGHTA and CDR2 FQGTGA. This CDR3 is 15 amino acids long. The CDR3 DNA is TGTGCCAGCAGCCTCTTTGCGAATAGCAATCAGCCCCAGCATTTT. This encodes CASSLFANSNQPQHF.

The chain carries TRBV30 and TRBJ2-7; 9 nucleotides match TRBD1. Germline trimming cut 5 bases from V and 5 bases from J; bases unmatched to any gene: 13. The CDR3 has 15 residues. Germline lookup yields CDR1 GTSNPN and CDR2 SVGIG (reference sequence). The CDR3 DNA follows: TGTGCCTGGCGGTTTAGGGGACAGGGCGGGCACGAGCAGTACTTC. Its translation is CAWRFRGQGGHEQYF.

This chain uses TRBV28 with TRBJ1-5, with no clear D. The length of the CDR3 is 19 residues. V was trimmed by 4 bases and J by 3 bases, leaving 25 bases between them. CDR1 and CDR2 from the germline V gene are MDHEN and SYDVKM. The chain's CDR3 is CASSYPTVRRQTVNQPQHF. For the CDR3, the DNA is TGTGCCAGCAGTTACCCCACAGTTAGGCGCCAAACGGTCAATCAGCCCCAGCATTTT.

This clone occurred a few times. The chain uses TRBV28 and TRBJ1-2; perhaps TRBD1 as D (5 bases). V lost 6 bases and J 4 bases, leaving 12 bases between the germline ends. CDR1 and CDR2 from the germline V gene are MDHEN and SYDVKM. CDR3 size: 13 residues. The CDR3 region is CASSQGGRYGYTF. CDR3 in DNA: TGTGCCAGCAGCCAGGGCGGCCGCTATGGCTACACCTTC.

The chain joins TRBV19 to TRBJ1-6; TRBD1 is a possible D gene (5 bases). The germline CDR1 and CDR2 sequences are LNHDA and SQIVND (reference sequence). The CDR3 is 15 amino acids. V was clipped by 8 bases and J by 7 bases, with 18 bases between them. The CDR3 spells CASRGATTSNSPLHF. The CDR3 DNA sequence: TGTGCCAGTCGTGGGGCCACCACTTCGAATTCACCCCTCCACTTT.

The chain recombines TRBV5-1 with TRBJ2-1; D perhaps matches TRBD1 (7 bases). V lost 4 bases and J lost 3, with 11 bases in between. Per germline, CDR1 SGHRS and CDR2 YFSETQ. This CDR3 region has 14 residues. In DNA form, the CDR3 reads TGCGCCAGCAGCGTGCAGGGGGGCTACAATGAGCAGTTCTTC. Its translation: CASSVQGGYNEQFF. Full variable domain (rest looked up from reference TRBV5-1 and TRBJ2-1): KAGVTQTPRYLIKTRGQQVTLSCSPISGHRSVSWYQQTPGQGLQFLFEYFSETQRNKGNFPGRFSGRQFSNSRSEMNVSTLELGDSALYLCASSVQGGYNEQFFGPGTRLTVL.

J is TRBJ2-3 and V is TRBV4-2, with 11 bases matching TRBD2. CDR3 length: 16 residues. Germline-derived CDR1 and CDR2 are LGHNA and YNFKEQ. V lost 4 bases and J lost 0; bases outside the gene matches: 3. The DNA for the CDR3 is TGTGCCAGCAGCCGCCGACTAGCGGGGAGCACAGATACGCAGTATTTT. Translated: CASSRRLAGSTDTQYF.

The chain uses TRBV5-1 and TRBJ2-3; a weak D match, TRBD2 (5 bases). Germline V CDR1 and CDR2: SGHRS, YFSETQ. V gave up 0 bases and J gave up 2 bases, with 10 bases separating them. The length of the CDR3 is 15 residues. The DNA for the CDR3 is TGCGCCAGCAGCTTGGCTAGCAGGAACACAGATACGCAGTATTTT. This gives the protein CASSLASRNTDTQYF.

The genes are TRBV20-1 and TRBJ2-5; tentative D call: TRBD2 (5 bases). Trimming removed 3 bases from V and 5 bases from J, with 13 bases in between. CDR1 is DFQATT, CDR2 SNEGSKA, per germline (reference sequence). This CDR3 is built from 13 residues. The DNA of the CDR3 is TGCAGTGCTAGTAGAGTAGCGTGGGAGACCCAGTACTTC. Translated, it gives CSASRVAWETQYF.